This T cell receptor (beta chain) was sequenced for a study of a mutant IDH1 vaccine in newly diagnosed glioma. The overall study: V12 corresponded to week 35 and V13 to week 47.

Time point given: week 35, safety follow-up. The study gave 300 ug of mutant IDH1 20-mer peptide per vaccine dose, with topical imiquimod. Details on this clone: Antigen specificity is unknown.

Assay used: immunoSEQ multiplex PCR; TCRdb lists only in-frame clones, some missing. The sample carries approximately 50,000 clones, approximately 79% recorded once. This CDR3 has 12 amino acids. Germline V gives CDR1 GTSNPN, CDR2 SVGIG (reference sequence). V was cut by 0 bases and J by 3 bases, with 6 bases left in between. This chain connects TRBV30 to TRBJ2-7; no definite D call. The material was PBMCs, obtained from a glioma patient whose treatment included an IDH1 peptide vaccine. This TCR came from a man aged 35 to 55 with glioma. CDR3 residues: CAWSVIGYEQYF. DNA for the CDR3: TGTGCCTGGAGTGTCATTGGCTACGAGCAGTACTTC. Full variable domain (rest looked up from reference TRBV30 and TRBJ2-7): SQTIHQWPATLVQPVGSPLSLECTVEGTSNPNLYWYRQAAGRGLQLLFYSVGIGQISSEVPQNLSASRPQDRQFILSSKKLLLSDSGFYLCAWSVIGYEQYFGPGTRLTVT.